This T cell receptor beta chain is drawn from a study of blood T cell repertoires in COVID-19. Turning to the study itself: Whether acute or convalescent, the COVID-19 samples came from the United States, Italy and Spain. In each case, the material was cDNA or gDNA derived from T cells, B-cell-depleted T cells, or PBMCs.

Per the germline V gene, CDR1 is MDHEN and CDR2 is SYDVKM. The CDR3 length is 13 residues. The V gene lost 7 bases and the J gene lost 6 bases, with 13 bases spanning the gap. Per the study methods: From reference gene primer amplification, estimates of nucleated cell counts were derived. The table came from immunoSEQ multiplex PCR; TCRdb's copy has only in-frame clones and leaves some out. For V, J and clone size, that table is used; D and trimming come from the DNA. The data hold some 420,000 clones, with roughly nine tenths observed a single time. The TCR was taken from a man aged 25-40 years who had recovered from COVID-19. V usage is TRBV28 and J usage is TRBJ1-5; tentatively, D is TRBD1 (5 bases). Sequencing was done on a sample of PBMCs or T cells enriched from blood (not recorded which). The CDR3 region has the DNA TGTGCCAGCAATTGGGGGGAAACTCAGCCCCAGCATTTT. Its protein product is CASNWGETQPQHF.